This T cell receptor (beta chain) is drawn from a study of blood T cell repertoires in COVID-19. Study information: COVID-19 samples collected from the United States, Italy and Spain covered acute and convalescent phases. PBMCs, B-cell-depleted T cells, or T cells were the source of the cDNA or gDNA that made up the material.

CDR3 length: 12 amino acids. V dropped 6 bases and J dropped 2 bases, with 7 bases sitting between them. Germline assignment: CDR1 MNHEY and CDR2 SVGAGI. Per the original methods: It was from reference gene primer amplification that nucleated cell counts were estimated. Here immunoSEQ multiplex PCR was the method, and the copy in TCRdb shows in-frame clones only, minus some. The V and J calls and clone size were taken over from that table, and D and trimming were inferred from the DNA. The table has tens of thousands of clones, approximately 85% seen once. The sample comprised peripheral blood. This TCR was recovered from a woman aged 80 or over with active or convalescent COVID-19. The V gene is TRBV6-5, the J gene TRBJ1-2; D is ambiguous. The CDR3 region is CASRLANYGYTF. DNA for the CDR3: TGTGCCAGCAGGTTGGCAAACTATGGCTACACCTTC.